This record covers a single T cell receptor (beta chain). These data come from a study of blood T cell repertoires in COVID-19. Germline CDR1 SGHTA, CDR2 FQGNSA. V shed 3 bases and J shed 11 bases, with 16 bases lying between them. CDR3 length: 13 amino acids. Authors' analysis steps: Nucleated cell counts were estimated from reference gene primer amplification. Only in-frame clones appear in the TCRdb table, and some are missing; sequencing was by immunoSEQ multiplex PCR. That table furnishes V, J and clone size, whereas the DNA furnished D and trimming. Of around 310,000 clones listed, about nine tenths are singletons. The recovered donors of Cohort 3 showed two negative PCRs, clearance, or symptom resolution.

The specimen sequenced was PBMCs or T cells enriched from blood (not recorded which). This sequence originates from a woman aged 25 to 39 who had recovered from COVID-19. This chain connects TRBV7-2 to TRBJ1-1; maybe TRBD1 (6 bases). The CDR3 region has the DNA TGTGCCAGCAGCTTCCAGGGGCTCGGACTGGCTTTCTTT. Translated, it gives CASSFQGLGLAFF.